This T cell receptor (beta chain) was sequenced in a study of control samples from healthy donors and cancer patients. The CDR3 contains 15 residues. Germline lookup yields CDR1 PRHDT and CDR2 FYEKMQ (reference sequence). With 4 bases removed from V and 3 bases from J, the gap between germline ends came to 15 bases. Using immunoSEQ multiplex PCR, the repertoire was profiled, and TCRdb retains in-frame clones only, with some absent. The sample carries some 160,000 clones, roughly 94% recorded once. In its sample, this clone was seen once. The TCR sequence derives from a woman aged 35 to 49 in good health. Sequencing was carried out using blood. This chain connects TRBV13 to TRBJ1-1; a weak D match, TRBD1 (5 bases). This CDR3 is CASSSRDLWDTEAFF. The CDR3 DNA sequence: TGTGCCAGCAGCTCACGGGACCTGTGGGACACTGAAGCTTTCTTT.